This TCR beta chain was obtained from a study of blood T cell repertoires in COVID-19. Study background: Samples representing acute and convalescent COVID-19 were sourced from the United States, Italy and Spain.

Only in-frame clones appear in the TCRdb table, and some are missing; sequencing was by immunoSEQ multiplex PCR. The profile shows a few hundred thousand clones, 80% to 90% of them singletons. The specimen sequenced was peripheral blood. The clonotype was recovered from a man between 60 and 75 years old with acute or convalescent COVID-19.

The DNA of the CDR3 is TGTGCCAGCAGCCCTGGGGGATACAGGGGGTTGGCAGGCTACACCTTC. Protein product: CASSPGGYRGLAGYTF. This chain connects TRBV6-2 or TRBV6-3 to TRBJ1-2; 8 nucleotides align to TRBD1. After removal of 6 bases from V and 8 bases from J, the junction contained 17 bases not matched to a gene. This CDR3 has 16 amino acids. Germline V gene sequence: CDR1 MNHEY, CDR2 SVGEGT.